What follows are 32 T cell receptor beta chains derived from one specimen sequenced in a study of cytomegalovirus exposure and HLA in healthy donors. Amplification used 60 Vbeta primers and 13 Jbeta primers. Sequenced by immunoSEQ multiplex PCR; TCRdb stores in-frame clones only, minus some. This table holds roughly 280,000 clones, roughly 70% found once. The sequenced sample was PBMCs. All receptors come from a female donor in good health and CMV-seronegative.

The chain has TRBV7-6 and TRBJ2-3; the D gene is possibly TRBD2 (5 bases). Germline-derived CDR1 and CDR2 are SGHVS and FNYEAQ. Trimming removed 3 bases at V and 0 bases at J, with 7 bases between. There are 14 residues in the CDR3. For the CDR3, the DNA is TGTGCCAGCAGCTTTGGCGGGAGCACAGATACGCAGTATTTT. Translated, it gives CASSFGGSTDTQYF.

The genes are TRBV2 and TRBJ2-7; 7 bases are shared with TRBD2. The CDR3 length is 13 residues. Germline-derived CDR1 and CDR2 are SNHLY and FYNNEI. V lost 9 bases, J lost 0 bases, and 5 bases stayed unmatched. The DNA of the CDR3 is TGTGCCAGGGGCCCTAGCGGCTCCTACGAGCAGTACTTC. It encodes CARGPSGSYEQYF.

The J gene is TRBJ2-3, the V gene TRBV25-1; TRBD2 matches at 12 bases. Trimming took 6 bases from V and 7 from J; bases not matched to a gene: 8. Germline-derived CDR1 and CDR2 are MGHDK and SYGVNS. The CDR3 has 15 residues. CDR3 region: CASSKTSGSRYTQYF. CDR3 DNA sequence: TGTGCCAGCAGCAAGACTAGCGGGAGCCGTTATACGCAGTATTTT.

The CDR3 loop is CASSFSQANTGELFF. The CDR3 region has the DNA TGTGCCAGCAGTTTCTCACAGGCGAACACCGGGGAGCTGTTTTTT. The chain carries TRBV28 and TRBJ2-2, with a possible D match to TRBD1 (5 bases). The germline V and J ends were trimmed by 3 bases and 0 bases, with 8 bases remaining between them. Germline V lookup: CDR1 MDHEN, CDR2 SYDVKM. The CDR3 is 15 amino acids.

The chain recombines TRBV2 with TRBJ1-1; D remains unclear. The length of the CDR3 is 15 residues. Germline-derived CDR1 and CDR2 are SNHLY and FYNNEI. Trimming took 7 bases from V and 1 from J, leaving 16 bases between them. The CDR3 DNA reads TGTGCCAGCATCCCGGAATCAGGTACGAACACTGAAGCTTTCTTT. Its translation: CASIPESGTNTEAFF.

The chain uses TRBV4-1 and TRBJ2-3; the D gene is possibly TRBD1 (6 bases). The germline V gene encodes CDR1 MGHRA and CDR2 YSYEKL. The length of the CDR3 is 14 residues. The germline V and J ends were trimmed by 0 bases and 5 bases, with 9 bases remaining between them. The CDR3 sequence is CASSQERGGDTQYF. CDR3 bases: TGCGCCAGCAGCCAAGAGAGAGGGGGAGATACGCAGTATTTT.

This chain links TRBV30 with TRBJ2-3, with 12 bases identical to TRBD2. From germline, CDR1 is GTSNPN and CDR2 SVGIG (reference sequence). J was trimmed by 1 base and V by 3 bases; bases with no gene match: 14. The CDR3 has 19 amino acids. The CDR3 sequence is CAWRSCGLAGIFGTDTQYF. The CDR3, as DNA: TGTGCCTGGAGGAGTTGTGGACTAGCGGGAATCTTCGGCACAGATACGCAGTATTTT.

This clone was detected a few times. The J gene is TRBJ2-4, the V gene TRBV4-1; 7 bases align to TRBD1. V dropped 1 base and J dropped 2; count of bases not matched to a gene: 11. The CDR3 is 18 residues long. Germline CDR1 reads MGHRA; CDR2 reads YSYEKL. CDR3 nucleotide sequence: TGCGCCAGCAGCCAAGGCGTTCCGACACAGGGGACCAAAAACATTCAGTACTTC. This translates into CASSQGVPTQGTKNIQYF.

This clone has more than one count but fewer than ten. This rearrangement joins TRBV7-2 to TRBJ2-3; D is perhaps TRBD2 (5 bases). V lost 2 bases, J lost 2 bases, and 11 bases lay in between. The CDR3 length is 15 residues. Germline CDR1 SGHTA, CDR2 FQGNSA. CDR3 sequence reads: CASSLRSGLTDTQYF. DNA for the CDR3: TGTGCCAGCAGCTTACGGAGCGGACTCACAGATACGCAGTATTTT. Drawing the rest from reference TRBV7-2 and TRBJ2-3, the complete variable domain is GAGVSQSPSNKVTEKGKDVELRCDPISGHTALYWYRQSLGQGLEFLIYFQGNSAPDKSGLPSDRFSAERTGGSVSTLTIQRTQQEDSAVYLCASSLRSGLTDTQYFGPGTRLTVL.

The J gene is TRBJ2-2, the V gene TRBV7-2; D is unresolved. The CDR3 runs 17 residues. The germline V gene encodes CDR1 SGHTA and CDR2 FQGNSA. The germline V and J ends were trimmed by 8 bases and 0 bases, with 19 bases remaining between them. DNA for the CDR3: TGTGCCAGCCTCAAAAGAAACAGACCTACGAACACCGGGGAGCTGTTTTTT. The encoded protein is CASLKRNRPTNTGELFF.

The chain is built from TRBV5-6 and TRBJ1-1; 10 bases align to TRBD1. Trimming cost V 3 bases and J 10 bases; bases outside gene matches: 6. CDR1 and CDR2 from the germline V gene are SGHDT and YYEEEE. CDR3 length: 13 residues. The CDR3 loop is CASSSGQGKLAFF. CDR3 DNA: TGTGCCAGCAGCTCGGGACAGGGGAAGCTAGCTTTCTTT.

This clone has just a few counts. The chain recombines TRBV9 with TRBJ2-2; maybe TRBD1 (6 bases). The germline V and J ends were trimmed by 0 bases and 2 bases, with 8 bases remaining between them. The germline V gene has CDR1 SGDLS and CDR2 YYNGEE. The CDR3 runs to 15 residues. The CDR3 loop reads CASSVAGHNTGELFF. DNA for the CDR3: TGTGCCAGCAGCGTAGCGGGACATAACACCGGGGAGCTGTTTTTT.

The chain is built from TRBV7-9 and TRBJ2-1; TRBD1 might be the D (5 bases). This CDR3 has 15 residues. The V end was cut by 0 bases, the J end by 2 bases, with 8 bases between. Germline V gene lookup returns CDR1 SEHNR and CDR2 FQNEAQ (reference sequence). CDR3 loop: CASSLAQGAYNEQFF. DNA of the CDR3: TGTGCCAGCAGCTTAGCGCAGGGTGCCTACAATGAGCAGTTCTTC.

V is TRBV7-2 and J is TRBJ2-7; 9 bases are a match to TRBD2. The CDR3 covers 15 residues. V dropped 5 bases and J dropped 4; count of bases not matched to a gene: 9. The germline V gene has CDR1 SGHTA and CDR2 FQGNSA. CDR3 in amino acids: CASSGAASGEYEQYF. The CDR3 DNA sequence: TGTGCCAGCAGCGGGGCGGCTAGCGGGGAGTACGAGCAGTACTTC.

As to this clone: An end of the junction does not agree with germline; a read error may underlie this. The chain employs TRBV4-1 and TRBJ1-2; 8 bases are a match to TRBD1. Germline CDR1 and CDR2: MGHRA and YSYEKL. The CDR3 length is 13 residues. The CDR3 protein is CASSHGTGYGHTF. In DNA, the CDR3 is TGCGCCAGCAGCCACGGGACAGGCTATGGCCACACCTTC.

The chain combines TRBV30 with TRBJ1-1; D is perhaps TRBD1 (5 bases). V lost 0 bases to trimming and J lost 0 bases, with 11 bases between them. Germline V CDR1 and CDR2: GTSNPN, SVGIG (reference sequence). The CDR3 contains 15 residues. The CDR3 is CAWSVGGLMNTEAFF. In nucleotides, the CDR3 is TGTGCCTGGAGTGTGGGGGGATTAATGAACACTGAAGCTTTCTTT.

The rearrangement links TRBV18 to TRBJ2-4; 9 nucleotides line up with TRBD1. V dropped 1 base and J dropped 0; count of bases not matched to a gene: 4. The CDR3 is made up of 17 amino acids. In germline, CDR1 is KGHSH, CDR2 LQKENI. The DNA for the CDR3 is TGTGCCAGCTCACCACAAGGACAGGGGCTAGCCAAAAACATTCAGTACTTC. Encoded protein: CASSPQGQGLAKNIQYF.

The chain uses TRBV27 and TRBJ2-3; D gene uncertain. Germline loops: CDR1 MNHEY, CDR2 SMNVEV (reference sequence). The V end was cut by 4 bases, the J end by 3 bases, with 5 bases between. This CDR3 comprises 12 residues. DNA for the CDR3: TGTGCCAGCAGTTCCCGGACAGATACGCAGTATTTT. It yields the protein CASSSRTDTQYF.

V gene TRBV15 combines with J gene TRBJ2-1; D perhaps matches TRBD1 (6 bases). Deletions cut 2 bases from V and 9 bases from J, with 14 bases between. Germline V CDR1 and CDR2: LNHNV, YYDKDF (reference sequence). CDR3 length equals 14 residues. The CDR3 sequence: CATSRYRGLGEQFF. The DNA for the CDR3 is TGTGCCACCAGCAGATATAGGGGGTTAGGTGAGCAGTTCTTC.

The chain joins TRBV6-6 to TRBJ2-2, with 7 nucleotides matching TRBD2. Germline lookup yields CDR1 MNHNY and CDR2 SVGAGI (reference sequence). The CDR3 totals 14 residues. Unmatched junction bases numbered 7, after V lost 5 bases and J lost 7 bases. Written as DNA, the CDR3 is TGTGCCAGCAGTACTAGCGACGGGAGCGGGGAGCTGTTTTTT. Translated: CASSTSDGSGELFF.

The chain is built from TRBV10-3 and TRBJ2-7; the match to TRBD2 covers 7 bases. The CDR3 loop spans 14 amino acids. Germline CDR1 and CDR2: ENHRY and SYGVKD. The V segment lost 4 bases and the J segment 4 bases; nucleotides outside the gene matches: 7. CDR3 in DNA: TGTGCCATCAGTGTGCAGGGAGGGCTTTACGAGCAGTACTTC. It is translated as CAISVQGGLYEQYF.

In DNA, the CDR3 is TGCGCCAGCAGCTTCGACAATGAGCAGTTCTTC. This sequence encodes CASSFDNEQFF. The chain employs TRBV5-1 and TRBJ2-1; D not certain. The CDR3 runs to 11 residues. Trimming stripped 2 bases from V and 5 bases from J, with 2 bases between. Germline CDR1 is SGHRS and CDR2 is YFSETQ.

The chain is built from TRBV15 and TRBJ2-7; 7 nucleotides align to TRBD2. Per the germline V gene, CDR1 is LNHNV and CDR2 is YYDKDF (reference sequence). The V segment lost 0 bases and the J segment 3 bases; nucleotides outside the gene matches: 5. The CDR3 loop spans 15 amino acids. CDR3 region: CATSRDRGGYYEQYF. CDR3 nucleotide sequence: TGTGCCACCAGCAGAGATCGCGGGGGTTACTACGAGCAGTACTTC.

This clone was counted a few times. The chain couples TRBV6-5 to TRBJ2-3; D not certain. V was shortened by 5 bases and J by 6 bases, with 9 bases between the two germline ends. The CDR3 is 12 amino acids. Germline assignment: CDR1 MNHEY and CDR2 SVGAGI. The CDR3 DNA sequence: TGTGCCAGCAGTAACGGTGCCGATACGCAGTATTTT. This codes for CASSNGADTQYF.

This chain joins TRBV27 and TRBJ1-5; possible D gene TRBD1, 5 bases. Germline V gene lookup returns CDR1 MNHEY and CDR2 SMNVEV (reference sequence). Deletions cut 5 bases from V and 0 bases from J, with 14 bases between. This CDR3 region has 16 residues. The CDR3 here is CASSSLKGYSNQPQHF. The CDR3 DNA follows: TGTGCCAGCAGTAGCTTAAAGGGGTATAGCAATCAGCCCCAGCATTTT.

This clone was detected only a few times. The V and J genes are TRBV9 and TRBJ2-5; possible D gene TRBD2, 6 bases. There are 14 residues in the CDR3. The V and J ends lost 2 bases and 2 bases respectively, with 10 bases between them. Germline V lookup: CDR1 SGDLS, CDR2 YYNGEE. The CDR3 spells CASSVGTLQETQYF. In DNA form, the CDR3 reads TGTGCCAGCAGCGTCGGGACTCTTCAAGAGACCCAGTACTTC.

The table lists this clone with a count of one. The chain combines TRBV5-4 with TRBJ2-7; D gene ambiguous. Trimming removed 2 bases at V and 3 bases at J, with 6 bases between. Germline CDR1 SGHNT, CDR2 YYREEE (reference sequence). The CDR3 contains 12 residues. CDR3 in amino acids: CASSLLNYEQYF. The CDR3 coding sequence is TGTGCCAGCAGCTTACTGAACTACGAGCAGTACTTC.

CDR3 DNA: TGTGCCAGTAGTACCCGGGACAGGGGTGAAAAACTGTTTTTT. Translation: CASSTRDRGEKLFF. The V gene is TRBV19, the J gene TRBJ1-4; 10 positions agree with TRBD1. Germline CDR1 reads LNHDA; CDR2 reads SQIVND (reference sequence). There are 14 residues in the CDR3. V lost 4 bases and J lost 7; bases outside the gene matches: 3.

The V call is TRBV5-1, the J call TRBJ2-1; D is undetermined. Germline assignment: CDR1 SGHRS and CDR2 YFSETQ. The V end was cut by 1 base, the J end by 0 bases, with 5 bases between. This CDR3 has 14 amino acids. The CDR3 loop is CASSLSVSYNEQFF. For the CDR3, the DNA is TGCGCCAGCAGCTTGAGCGTCTCCTACAATGAGCAGTTCTTC. Supplemented by reference TRBV5-1 and TRBJ2-1, the full variable domain reads KAGVTQTPRYLIKTRGQQVTLSCSPISGHRSVSWYQQTPGQGLQFLFEYFSETQRNKGNFPGRFSGRQFSNSRSEMNVSTLELGDSALYLCASSLSVSYNEQFFGPGTRLTVL.

This clone was seen a handful of times. The V gene is TRBV9, the J gene TRBJ2-5; 14 bases map to TRBD2. V gave up 4 bases and J gave up 4 bases; unmatched junction bases: 3. The germline V gene has CDR1 SGDLS and CDR2 YYNGEE. The CDR3 loop spans 15 amino acids. The CDR3: CASSTTSGRGETQYF. Written as DNA, the CDR3 is TGTGCCAGCAGCACGACTAGCGGGAGGGGAGAGACCCAGTACTTC.

This chain joins TRBV20-1 and TRBJ2-7, with a weak D call TRBD2 (5 bases). The CDR3 covers 11 residues. Per the germline V gene, CDR1 is DFQATT and CDR2 is SNEGSKA (reference sequence). V dropped 2 bases and J dropped 3 bases, with 5 bases sitting between them. The CDR3 DNA follows: TGCAGTGCTAGACGGGGCTACGAGCAGTACTTC. Protein sequence: CSARRGYEQYF.

This clone showed up just a few times. V is TRBV27 and J is TRBJ2-6; possibly TRBD2 for D (6 bases). The V gene's germline CDR1 is MNHEY and CDR2 SMNVEV (reference sequence). CDR3 length: 21 amino acids. V was trimmed by 2 bases and J by 0 bases, leaving 23 bases between them. This CDR3 is CASSLGRRTGLLSSGANVLTF. The DNA for the CDR3 is TGTGCCAGCAGTTTAGGACGGCGTACGGGACTTCTGAGCTCTGGGGCCAACGTCCTGACTTTC.